A selection of T cell receptor beta chains follows, all from one sample in a study of cytomegalovirus exposure and HLA in healthy donors. The assay was immunoSEQ multiplex PCR, and TCRdb's table has in-frame clones only and misses some. Among around 160,000 clones listed, around 77% were seen once. The sequencing input was PBMCs. The receptors shown here come from a woman aged 40 to 50 in good health and CMV-seropositive. CDR3s include the opening cysteine and the closing phenylalanine or tryptophan. D genes are given only for firm matches. Rows may omit the clone size; those that give it use once, few, many or a size class.

v_gene	j_gene	abundance	d_gene	CDR3nt	CDR3aa
TRBV15	TRBJ2-2	NA	TRBD1	TGTGCCACCAGCAGAGGGGACAGGGATCGGGGGGAGCTGTTTTTT	CATSRGDRDRGELFF
TRBV6-1	TRBJ1-2	NA	TRBD1	TGTGCCAGCAGGAGAATGTACCAGGGGGCTAGCGGCTACACCTTC	CASRRMYQGASGYTF
TRBV7-9	TRBJ1-1	NA	TRBD1	TGTGCCAGCAGCTTAGGGACAGGGGGCTATCTGAACACTGAAGCTTTCTTT	CASSLGTGGYLNTEAFF
TRBV11-2	TRBJ1-2	few	NA	TGTGCCAGCAGCTTATTCCCCGGGAGTGAAGGCAACCTCTATGGCTACACCTTC	CASSLFPGSEGNLYGYTF
TRBV5-1	TRBJ2-3	few	NA	TGCGCCAGCAGCTTTCGGACGGGGGTCACAGATACGCAGTATTTT	CASSFRTGVTDTQYF
TRBV2	TRBJ1-1	NA	NA	TGTGCCAGCAGTACGGCAGGTCGTATTTCTGAAGCTTTCTTT	CASSTAGRISEAFF
TRBV11-2	TRBJ2-5	NA	NA	TGTGCCAGCAGCTTTTTAGACAGGGAGACCCAGTACTTC	CASSFLDRETQYF
TRBV6-5	TRBJ1-1	NA	NA	TGTGCCAGCAGTTATAGCAGTAACACTGAAGCTTTCTTT	CASSYSSNTEAFF
TRBV9	TRBJ2-7	NA	TRBD1	TGTGCCAGCAGCCAAGAGACAGGGCCCTACGAGCAGTACTTC	CASSQETGPYEQYF
TRBV7-3	TRBJ2-7	NA	TRBD2	TGTGCCAGCAGCATGACTAGCGGGGGGTTCGACGAGCAGTACTTC	CASSMTSGGFDEQYF
TRBV9	TRBJ1-2	NA	NA	TGTGCCAGCAGCGCTTACTTCGGGGATTATGGCTACACCTTC	CASSAYFGDYGYTF
TRBV9	TRBJ2-5	NA	TRBD2	TGTGCCAGCATACTCCCGCCCGCGGGGGACCAAGAGACCCAGTACTTC	CASILPPAGDQETQYF
TRBV10-2	TRBJ2-7	NA	TRBD2	TGCGCCAGCAGTGGGGCGGGGGACCGCTCCTACGAGCAGTACTTC	CASSGAGDRSYEQYF
TRBV5-1	TRBJ2-5	once	TRBD2	TGCGCCAGCAGCTCCGCCGGGGTAGCGGGGCAAGAGACCCAGTACTTC	CASSSAGVAGQETQYF
TRBV10-3	TRBJ1-3	few	NA	TGTGCCATCAGTGACTCGGGTCACTCTGGAAACACCATATATTTT	CAISDSGHSGNTIYF
TRBV4-1	TRBJ2-5	NA	NA	TGCGCCAGCGCGAGACAGGAGAATCAAGAGACCCAGTACTTC	CASARQENQETQYF
TRBV11-2	TRBJ2-7	NA	TRBD1	TGTGCCAGCAGCTTTAGGGGACAGGCCTACGAGCAGTACTTC	CASSFRGQAYEQYF
TRBV7-3	TRBJ2-2	NA	TRBD2	TGTGCCAGCAGCTTACTAGCGGGGGGAAACACCGGGGAGCTGTTTTTT	CASSLLAGGNTGELFF
TRBV9	TRBJ1-2	NA	NA	TGTGCCAGCAGCGCTACGAGAACAGTAAACTATGGCTACACCTTC	CASSATRTVNYGYTF
TRBV27	TRBJ2-1	NA	TRBD2	TGTGCCAGCAGTTTCCTAGCGGGGGGCCTTAAAAAAAACAATGAGCAGTTCTTC	CASSFLAGGLKKNNEQFF
TRBV19	TRBJ2-7	NA	NA	TGTGCCAGTAGTGAGAGCAGGGTCTACGAGCAGTACTTC	CASSESRVYEQYF
TRBV27	TRBJ1-6	NA	NA	TGTGCCAGCGGTACGACAGGCTCCTATAATTCACCCCTCCACTTT	CASGTTGSYNSPLHF
TRBV29-1	TRBJ1-1	NA	TRBD1	TGCAGCGTTGAAATCCTGACAGGGAAGAGGGTAGACACTGAAGCTTTCTTT	CSVEILTGKRVDTEAFF
TRBV13	TRBJ1-6	NA	NA	TGTGCCAGCAGCCTCGACTCGGTAACACCCCTCCACTTT	CASSLDSVTPLHF